This T cell receptor beta chain was documented in a study of glioma-infiltrating T cells after dendritic cell vaccination. Across the whole study: Glioblastoma patients came from Phase I and II dendritic cell vaccination trials.

From germline, CDR1 is MNHEY and CDR2 SVGAGI. The CDR3 totals 15 residues. V lost 1 base and J lost 6, with 13 bases in between. Up to 2 ug genomic DNA was used for TCRB CDR3 amplification. Primers: 60 V beta forward and 13 J beta reverse. Here immunoSEQ multiplex PCR was the method, and the copy in TCRdb shows in-frame clones only, minus some. The sample consists of roughly 68,000 clones, 75% to 90% of them appearing once. Concerning this clone itself: The antigen is unknown.

Study conclusions and caveats: Higher TCR clonality did not directly relate to longer survival.

Sequencing used blood, obtained before dendritic cell vaccination. This chain links TRBV6-5 with TRBJ2-1, with a possible D match to TRBD2 (6 bases). This receptor was identified in a human donor with glioblastoma. The CDR3 is CASSYFRRELNEQFF. CDR3 coding DNA: TGTGCCAGCAGTTACTTCCGTCGGGAGCTCAATGAGCAGTTCTTC.